This T cell receptor beta chain was observed in a study of T-cell reconstitution after alpha-beta-depleted transplantation in children. This clonotype showed up many times. The TCRbeta library was prepared with unique molecular identifiers. TCRdb reprocessed the PCR reads with MiXCR, giving one entry per CDR3 protein. In the table there are about 640,000 distinct CDR3 sequences, roughly 15% of which are singletons. CDR1 and CDR2 (germline): DFQATT, SNEGSKA (reference sequence). V dropped 3 bases and J dropped 0 bases, with 10 bases sitting between them. The CDR3 consists of 14 residues. This chain joins TRBV20-1 and TRBJ2-3; D is undetermined. The clonotype originates from a human donor who donated a stem cell graft to a child with acute myeloid leukemia. The sequencing here drew on PBMCs from the stem cell graft donor, taken from the stem cell graft. This CDR3 is CSARGGSSTDTQYF. CDR3 DNA: TGCAGTGCTAGGGGCGGCTCTAGCACAGATACGCAGTATTTT.